This TCR beta chain was documented in a study of type 1 regulatory T cells. Study overall: T-allo10 is a Tr1-enriched, alloantigen-specific CD4 T cell product made in vitro.

A word on this clonotype: Antigen unknown.

The CDR3 contains 13 residues. The germline gives CDR1 SNHLY, CDR2 FYNNEI. V was shortened by 7 bases and J by 4 bases, with 11 bases between the two germline ends. T-allo10 cells from the graft donor were described as anergic, host-alloantigen-specific, and alloantigen-specific suppressors. TCRdb ran MiXCR on the reads and lists one entry per CDR3 protein. The profile covers fewer than 30,000 distinct CDR3 sequences, with approximately 72% appearing a single time and roughly an eighth taken by the ten largest. The specimen sequenced was cultured T cells, either the whole culture or a sorted T cell fraction (not recorded which). Subset described: Tr1-enriched cell product generated in vitro against host alloantigens. The sequence derives from a human donor in good health. The chain carries TRBV2 and TRBJ1-5, with D possibly TRBD1 on 5 matching bases. The CDR3 loop reads CASKEQVNQPQHF. The CDR3 DNA sequence: TGTGCCAGCAAGGAACAGGTGAATCAGCCCCAGCATTTT. Full variable domain (rest looked up from reference TRBV2 and TRBJ1-5): EPEVTQTPSHQVTQMGQEVILRCVPISNHLYFYWYRQILGQKVEFLVSFYNNEISEKSEIFDDQFSVERPDGSNFTLKIRSTKLEDSAMYFCASKEQVNQPQHFGDGTRLSIL.